This T cell receptor beta chain was observed in a study of vaccination effects on CD4 cells after COVID-19. Sequencing followed a ViraFEST assay step that expanded antigen-specific CD4+ T cells with viral peptide pools. With 10 to 11 days of culture completed, CD4+ T cells were isolated. Two doses of either BNT162b2 or mRNA-1273 were given to each participant. This clone has a handful of counts. Antigen: not known. Germline V gives CDR1 SGDLS, CDR2 YYNGEE. The CDR3 has 16 amino acids. V lost 0 bases to trimming and J lost 3 bases, with 12 bases between them. Using immunoSEQ multiplex PCR, the repertoire was profiled, and TCRdb retains in-frame clones only, with some absent. The table has approximately 83,000 clones, around 74% seen once; the top ten hold more than 1%.

V usage is TRBV9 and J usage is TRBJ2-2; no clear D gene. Material: CD4+ T cells from PBMCs cultured with HCoV-OC43 spike peptides, obtained after COVID-19 vaccination. Subset: HCoV-OC43 spike overlapping peptide pool stimulation. The sequence came from a human donor who received a COVID-19 vaccine. CDR3: CASSVDRTLDTGELFF. In nucleotides, the CDR3 is TGTGCCAGCAGCGTAGATCGGACCCTCGACACCGGGGAGCTGTTTTTT.